Below, 28 T cell receptor beta chains from the same sample are listed, as sequenced in a study of shared T cell receptors in the human thymus. Some clones are missing from TCRdb's copy, which holds only in-frame ones; the method was immunoSEQ multiplex PCR. The data contain 700,000 or so clones, 80% to 90% of them singletons. These same records also appear under a second study, on human thymus T cells.

Specimen: thymocytes. All receptors come from a girl less than two years old with a congenital heart defect.

The chain combines TRBV7-2 with TRBJ2-3; D is perhaps TRBD2 (6 bases). Deletions cut 2 bases from V and 1 base from J, with 13 bases between. Germline assignment: CDR1 SGHTA and CDR2 FQGNSA. The CDR3 runs to 16 residues. The CDR3 DNA is TGTGCCAGCAGCTTATTATGGCGGGGATGCACAGATACGCAGTATTTT. Its translation: CASSLLWRGCTDTQYF.

The rearrangement joins TRBV28 to TRBJ1-2; no reliable D call. Trimming removed 7 bases from V and 7 bases from J, with 10 bases in between. The CDR3 runs 11 residues. In germline, CDR1 is MDHEN, CDR2 SYDVKM. The CDR3 bases are TGTGCCAGCAAAACTAGGTCTGGCTACACCTTC. Encoded protein: CASKTRSGYTF.

This clone was observed a few times. The gene calls are TRBV7-8 and TRBJ1-4; D unresolved. Germline CDR1 SGHVS, CDR2 FQNEAQ. This CDR3 has 14 amino acids. The V and J ends lost 0 bases and 7 bases respectively, with 9 bases between them. The CDR3 here is CASSLAFLGEKLFF. CDR3 DNA sequence: TGTGCCAGCAGCTTAGCTTTCCTAGGTGAAAAACTGTTTTTT.

This chain connects TRBV2 to TRBJ1-2; TRBD1 aligns across 7 bases. The CDR3 spans 13 residues. The ends lost 9 bases at V and 3 bases at J; junction bases unmatched: 7. Germline-derived CDR1 and CDR2 are SNHLY and FYNNEI. DNA of the CDR3: TGTGCCAGAGACAGGGCTTTCGACTATGGCTACACCTTC. The encoded protein is CARDRAFDYGYTF.

The CDR3 is CASSYSVEAYNEQFF. The CDR3 DNA reads as TGTGCCAGCAGTTACTCGGTGGAGGCCTACAATGAGCAGTTCTTC. The chain recombines TRBV6-5 with TRBJ2-1; TRBD2 is a possible D gene (5 bases). This CDR3 is built from 15 residues. V lost 0 bases and J lost 2, with 8 bases in between. CDR1 MNHEY and CDR2 SVGAGI come from the germline V gene.

In this sample, this clone turned up once. The chain joins TRBV27 to TRBJ2-6; no definite D call. CDR1 is MNHEY, CDR2 SMNVEV, per germline (reference sequence). V lost 3 bases and J 1 base, leaving 4 bases between the germline ends. The CDR3 is made up of 14 amino acids. CDR3 residues: CASSFLSGANVLTF. CDR3 nucleotides: TGTGCCAGCAGTTTCCTATCTGGGGCCAACGTCCTGACTTTC.

The chain combines TRBV27 with TRBJ2-7, with 16 bases fitting TRBD2. The CDR3 totals 17 residues. From germline, CDR1 is MNHEY and CDR2 SMNVEV (reference sequence). J gave up 3 bases and V 7 bases, and 9 bases lay outside the gene matches. The CDR3 sequence is CASMTPGLAGGVYEQYF. CDR3 nucleotides: TGTGCCAGCATGACCCCGGGACTAGCGGGGGGGGTCTACGAGCAGTACTTC.

The V call is TRBV7-2, the J call TRBJ2-7, with 10 nucleotides matching TRBD2. CDR1 SGHTA and CDR2 FQGNSA come from the germline V gene. Germline trimming cut 5 bases from V and 4 bases from J; bases unmatched to any gene: 17. This CDR3 has 18 amino acids. CDR3 sequence reads: CASSLGWLAGVLVYEQYF. The DNA for the CDR3 is TGTGCCAGCAGCCTCGGATGGCTAGCGGGGGTTCTAGTTTACGAGCAGTACTTC.

The rearrangement joins TRBV5-4 to TRBJ2-5; 10 nucleotides line up with TRBD1. Germline V gene lookup returns CDR1 SGHNT and CDR2 YYREEE (reference sequence). The CDR3 is made up of 16 amino acids. V lost 4 bases, J lost 5 bases, and 11 bases stayed unmatched. The CDR3 bases are TGTGCCAGCAGCAGATACCGGGACAGGGGCTGGGAGACCCAGTACTTC. Its translation is CASSRYRDRGWETQYF. The variable domain in full, with the rest retrieved from reference TRBV5-4 and TRBJ2-5, is ETGVTQSPTHLIKTRGQQVTLRCSSQSGHNTVSWYQQALGQGPQFIFQYYREEENGRGNFPPRFSGLQFPNYSSELNVNALELDDSALYLCASSRYRDRGWETQYFGPGTRLLVL.

This chain uses TRBV2 with TRBJ1-1; D is possibly TRBD1 (5 bases). This CDR3 region has 14 residues. The V and J ends lost 3 bases and 6 bases respectively, with 14 bases between them. Germline assignment: CDR1 SNHLY and CDR2 FYNNEI. The CDR3 coding sequence is TGTGCCAGCAGTGAGGTTTCAGGGTACCCTGAAGCTTTCTTT. It translates to CASSEVSGYPEAFF.

The rearrangement links TRBV4-1 to TRBJ2-7; the D gene is possibly TRBD1 (6 bases). Looked up from germline, CDR1 is MGHRA and CDR2 is YSYEKL. The length of the CDR3 is 14 residues. Trimming removed 1 base from V and 4 bases from J, with 11 bases in between. CDR3 in amino acids: CASSQGGLGYEQYF. As DNA, the CDR3 is TGCGCCAGCAGCCAAGGGGGGCTGGGGTACGAGCAGTACTTC.

V gene TRBV14 combines with J gene TRBJ2-5; tentative D call: TRBD1 (6 bases). V gave up 7 bases and J gave up 7 bases, with 16 bases separating them. Germline assignment: CDR1 SGHDN and CDR2 FVKESK. The CDR3 length is 13 residues. As DNA, the CDR3 is TGTGCCAGCAACCCTAGGGGGTTTGTGACCCAGTACTTC. This gives the protein CASNPRGFVTQYF.

The CDR3 is CASSQDSQGHQPQHF. The CDR3 DNA follows: TGCGCCAGCAGCCAAGATTCGCAGGGCCATCAGCCCCAGCATTTT. The rearrangement links TRBV4-1 to TRBJ1-5; TRBD1 might be the D (5 bases). CDR1 and CDR2 from the germline V gene are MGHRA and YSYEKL. The CDR3 has 15 residues. Trimming removed 0 bases from V and 5 bases from J, with 11 bases in between.

The CDR3 coding sequence is TGTGCCAGCAGTCATTCCAAACAGGGAGAGGTCAATTCACCCCTCCACTTT. This translates into CASSHSKQGEVNSPLHF. The V call is TRBV27, the J call TRBJ1-6, with D perhaps matching TRBD1 (6 bases). The CDR3 totals 17 residues. In germline, CDR1 is MNHEY, CDR2 SMNVEV (reference sequence). V gave up 5 bases and J gave up 7 bases, with 21 bases separating them.

V and J are TRBV7-9 and TRBJ2-4; a weak D match, TRBD2 (6 bases). Germline V lookup: CDR1 SEHNR, CDR2 FQNEAQ (reference sequence). The CDR3 totals 16 residues. V was trimmed by 1 base and J by 0 bases, leaving 10 bases between them. The CDR3 sequence: CASSLVGGLAKNIQYF. CDR3 in DNA: TGTGCCAGCAGCTTAGTCGGGGGACTAGCCAAAAACATTCAGTACTTC. The entire variable domain, with the rest obtained from reference TRBV7-9 and TRBJ2-4, is as follows: DTGVSQNPRHKITKRGQNVTFRCDPISEHNRLYWYRQTLGQGPEFLTYFQNEAQLEKSRLLSDRFSAERPKGSFSTLEIQRTEQGDSAMYLCASSLVGGLAKNIQYFGAGTRLSVL.

This chain uses TRBV7-2 with TRBJ1-1; TRBD1 matches 7 bases. The CDR3 is 13 amino acids. V trimming: 5 bases; J trimming: 1 base; junction bases outside the gene matches: 1. Germline CDR1 and CDR2: SGHTA and FQGNSA. The CDR3 sequence: CASSGTENTEAFF. CDR3 nucleotides: TGTGCCAGCAGCGGGACAGAGAACACTGAAGCTTTCTTT.

The chain employs TRBV27 and TRBJ1-5, with D tentatively TRBD1 (6 bases). The germline CDR1 and CDR2 sequences are MNHEY and SMNVEV (reference sequence). The CDR3 consists of 16 residues. V dropped 5 bases and J dropped 4 bases, with 18 bases sitting between them. The CDR3 sequence is CASSPRVGAFNQPQHF. The CDR3 nucleotides read TGTGCCAGCAGTCCCCGGGTGGGGGCCTTTAATCAGCCCCAGCATTTT.

The V and J genes are TRBV6-5 and TRBJ2-3; D is unclear. Trimming removed 4 bases from V and 4 bases from J, with 9 bases in between. Germline V gene sequence: CDR1 MNHEY, CDR2 SVGAGI. The CDR3 totals 13 residues. CDR3 in amino acids: CASSLGWADTQYF. In DNA, the CDR3 is TGTGCCAGCAGTTTGGGCTGGGCAGATACGCAGTATTTT.

A few counts support this clone. The junction departs from germline at one end; a sequencing error may be responsible. This sequence joins TRBV10-3 and TRBJ1-2; 7 bases fit TRBD1. The CDR3 totals 9 residues. Germline CDR1 is ENHRY and CDR2 is SYGVKD. The CDR3 sequence: CAIRWDSTF. For the CDR3, the DNA is TGTGCCATCAGATGGGACAGTACTTTC.

The chain uses TRBV11-1 and TRBJ2-2, with 9 bases identical to TRBD1. The germline CDR1 and CDR2 sequences are SGHAT and FQDESV (reference sequence). The CDR3 has 15 residues. J lost 5 bases, V lost 6 bases, and 7 bases had no gene match. CDR3: CASRGQGVRTGELFF. The CDR3 DNA reads as TGTGCCAGCAGGGGACAGGGAGTAAGAACCGGGGAGCTGTTTTTT.

About this clone: The junction departs from the called germline gene at one end, perhaps through a read error. The chain carries TRBV27 and TRBJ1-6, with 12 bases identical to TRBD1. Germline CDR1 MNHEY, CDR2 SMNVEV (reference sequence). The CDR3 is 11 amino acids. CDR3 amino acids: CASRGGQGAAF. The CDR3 DNA reads as TGTGCCAGCAGGGGGGGACAGGGGGCCGCATTT.

The J gene is TRBJ2-5, the V gene TRBV10-3; 9 bases align to TRBD1. V lost 7 bases to trimming and J lost 4 bases; unmatched junction nucleotides: 7. Germline V gene sequence: CDR1 ENHRY, CDR2 SYGVKD. This CDR3 spans 14 amino acids. The CDR3 spells CAITRDREGETQYF. The CDR3 coding sequence is TGTGCCATCACAAGGGACAGGGAAGGAGAGACCCAGTACTTC.

This sequence joins TRBV4-1 and TRBJ1-2; 8 nucleotides align to TRBD1. This CDR3 comprises 17 residues. Losses at the gene ends were 4 bases for V and 5 bases for J; bases not matched to a gene: 15. Per germline, CDR1 MGHRA and CDR2 YSYEKL. The CDR3 spells CASSPRPGQEPPYGYTF. In DNA form, the CDR3 reads TGCGCCAGCAGCCCACGACCGGGACAGGAGCCGCCTTATGGCTACACCTTC.

The V call is TRBV27, the J call TRBJ2-7; 9 bases map to TRBD1. V trimming: 6 bases; J trimming: 2 bases; junction bases outside the gene matches: 8. There are 15 residues in the CDR3. Per germline, CDR1 MNHEY and CDR2 SMNVEV (reference sequence). The CDR3 here is CASSSRRDRAYEQYF. CDR3 DNA: TGTGCCAGCAGCTCTCGTAGGGACAGGGCCTACGAGCAGTACTTC.

V and J are TRBV4-1 and TRBJ2-1; TRBD2 matches at 15 bases. The junction had 5 bases not matched to a gene; V was cut back by 4 bases and J by 7 bases. Germline CDR1 is MGHRA and CDR2 is YSYEKL. The CDR3 is 16 residues long. The CDR3 nucleotides read TGCGCCAGCAGCCCAAGGACTAGCGGGGGGGCAAATGAGCAGTTCTTC. Its translation: CASSPRTSGGANEQFF.

The chain employs TRBV5-1 and TRBJ2-1; 9 bases map to TRBD1. The CDR3 sequence is 18 residues long. V shed 4 bases and J 6 bases; nucleotides not matched to a gene: 17. Per germline, CDR1 SGHRS and CDR2 YFSETQ. The CDR3 here is CASSGHHPQGAKGNEQFF. The CDR3 DNA follows: TGCGCCAGCAGCGGGCACCACCCACAGGGGGCGAAGGGCAATGAGCAGTTCTTC.

The genes are TRBV19 and TRBJ1-2, with a weak D call TRBD1 (6 bases). Trimming took off 4 bases at V and 9 bases at J, with 15 bases between the two ends. The CDR3 consists of 13 residues. Germline CDR1 is LNHDA and CDR2 is SQIVND (reference sequence). Here the CDR3 reads CASSTPTGSSYTF. Written as DNA, the CDR3 is TGTGCCAGTAGTACCCCGACAGGTTCCAGCTACACCTTC. Full variable domain (rest looked up from reference TRBV19 and TRBJ1-2): DGGITQSPKYLFRKEGQNVTLSCEQNLNHDAMYWYRQDPGQGLRLIYYSQIVNDFQKGDIAEGYSVSREKKESFPLTVTSAQKNPTAFYLCASSTPTGSSYTFGSGTRLTVV.

This chain connects TRBV4-3 to TRBJ2-3; 11 bases agree with TRBD2. Germline assignment: CDR1 LGHNA and CDR2 YSLEER. This CDR3 is 18 amino acids long. V was pared by 0 bases and J by 4 bases, with 9 bases of the junction left unmatched. The CDR3 region has the DNA TGCGCCAGCAGCCAAGACTGGATACTAGCGGGGGCGGCAGATACGCAGTATTTT. This gives the protein CASSQDWILAGAADTQYF.